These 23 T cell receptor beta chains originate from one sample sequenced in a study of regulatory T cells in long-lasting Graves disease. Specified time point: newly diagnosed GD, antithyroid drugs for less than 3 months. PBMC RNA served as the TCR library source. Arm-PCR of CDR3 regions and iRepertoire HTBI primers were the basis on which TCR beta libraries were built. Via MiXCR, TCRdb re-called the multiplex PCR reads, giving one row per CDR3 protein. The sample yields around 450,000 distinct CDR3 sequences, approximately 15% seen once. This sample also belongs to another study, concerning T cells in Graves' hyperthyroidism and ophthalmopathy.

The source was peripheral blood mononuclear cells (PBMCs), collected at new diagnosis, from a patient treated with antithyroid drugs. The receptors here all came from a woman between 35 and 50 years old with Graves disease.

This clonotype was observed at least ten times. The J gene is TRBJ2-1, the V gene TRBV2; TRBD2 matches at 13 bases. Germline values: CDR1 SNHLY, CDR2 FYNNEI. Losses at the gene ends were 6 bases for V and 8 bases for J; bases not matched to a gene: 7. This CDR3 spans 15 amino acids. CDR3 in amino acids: CASRQLAGGLHEQFF. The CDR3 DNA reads TGTGCCAGCAGACAACTAGCGGGAGGGCTACATGAGCAGTTCTTC.

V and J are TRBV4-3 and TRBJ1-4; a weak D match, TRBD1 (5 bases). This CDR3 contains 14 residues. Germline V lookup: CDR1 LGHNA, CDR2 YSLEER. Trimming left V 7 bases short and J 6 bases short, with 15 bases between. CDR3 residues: CASTQDQGDEKLFF. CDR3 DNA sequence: TGCGCCAGCACCCAGGACCAGGGAGATGAAAAACTGTTTTTT.

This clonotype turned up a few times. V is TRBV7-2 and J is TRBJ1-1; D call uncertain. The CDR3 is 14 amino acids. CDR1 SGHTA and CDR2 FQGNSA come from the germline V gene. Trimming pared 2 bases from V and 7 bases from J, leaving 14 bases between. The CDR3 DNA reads TGTGCCAGCAGCTTACAGGTAGGGAGAGATGAAGCTTTCTTT. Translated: CASSLQVGRDEAFF.

The chain's CDR3 is CSATRGMNTEAFF. The CDR3 coding sequence is TGCAGTGCTACGAGGGGGATGAACACTGAAGCTTTCTTT. J is TRBJ1-1 and V is TRBV20-1; D possibly corresponds to TRBD1 (6 bases). Trimming cost V 4 bases and J 0 bases, with 9 bases left between them. Germline CDR1 is DFQATT and CDR2 is SNEGSKA (reference sequence). This CDR3 has 13 amino acids.

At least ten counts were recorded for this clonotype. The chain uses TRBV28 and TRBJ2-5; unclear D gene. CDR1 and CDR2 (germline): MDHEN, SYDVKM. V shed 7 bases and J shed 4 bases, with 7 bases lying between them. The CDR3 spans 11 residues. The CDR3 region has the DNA TGTGCCAGCACCGGTTTAGAGACCCAGTACTTC. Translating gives CASTGLETQYF. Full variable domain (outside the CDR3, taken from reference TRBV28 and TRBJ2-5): DVKVTQSSRYLVKRTGEKVFLECVQDMDHENMFWYRQDPGLGLRLIYFSYDVKMKEKGDIPEGYSVSREKKERFSLILESASTNQTSMYLCASTGLETQYFGPGTRLLVL.

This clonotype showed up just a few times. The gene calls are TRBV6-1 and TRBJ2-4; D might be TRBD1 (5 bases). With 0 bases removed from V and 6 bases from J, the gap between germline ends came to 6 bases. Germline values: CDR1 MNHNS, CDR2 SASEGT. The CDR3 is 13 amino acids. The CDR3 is CASSEADINIQYF. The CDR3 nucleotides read TGTGCCAGCAGTGAAGCGGACATAAACATTCAGTACTTC.

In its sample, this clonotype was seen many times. CDR3: CASRTSASTDTQYF. Here the CDR3 DNA reads TGTGCCAGCCGTACGTCAGCTAGCACAGATACGCAGTATTTT. The chain is built from TRBV27 and TRBJ2-3; D call uncertain. The germline V and J ends were trimmed by 8 bases and 0 bases, with 12 bases remaining between them. This CDR3 is 14 amino acids long. Germline lookup yields CDR1 MNHEY and CDR2 SMNVEV (reference sequence).

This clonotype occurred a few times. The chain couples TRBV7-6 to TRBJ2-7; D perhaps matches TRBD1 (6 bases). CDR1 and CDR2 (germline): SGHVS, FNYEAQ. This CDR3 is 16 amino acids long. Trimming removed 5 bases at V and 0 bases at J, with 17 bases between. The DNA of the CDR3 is TGTGCCAGCAGCCATATCGTTGGGGGCAGCTCCTACGAGCAGTACTTC. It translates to CASSHIVGGSSYEQYF. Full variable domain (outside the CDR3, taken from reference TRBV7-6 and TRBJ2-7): GAGVSQSPRYKVTKRGQDVALRCDPISGHVSLYWYRQALGQGPEFLTYFNYEAQQDKSGLPNDRFSAERPEGSISTLTIQRTEQRDSAMYRCASSHIVGGSSYEQYFGPGTRLTVT.

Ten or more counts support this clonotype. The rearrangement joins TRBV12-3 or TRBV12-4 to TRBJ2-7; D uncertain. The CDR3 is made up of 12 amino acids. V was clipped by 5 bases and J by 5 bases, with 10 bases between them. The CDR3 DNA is TGTGCCAGCAGTGCCGTGTCCCACGAGCAGTACTTC. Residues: CASSAVSHEQYF.

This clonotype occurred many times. CDR3 protein: CASSLVGPTGELFF. For the CDR3, the DNA is TGTGCCAGCAGCTTAGTCGGCCCGACCGGGGAGCTGTTTTTT. The chain uses TRBV11-2 and TRBJ2-2; no reliable D call. V lost 1 base, J lost 5 bases, and 8 bases lay in between. The CDR3 runs to 14 residues. The germline CDR1 and CDR2 sequences are SGHAT and FQNNGV.

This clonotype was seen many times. CDR3 sequence (DNA): TGTGCCACCACGGGACTAGCGGCCGGCACCGGGGAGCTGTTTTTT. Encoded protein: CATTGLAAGTGELFF. The chain employs TRBV12-3 or TRBV12-4 and TRBJ2-2, with 11 bases that match TRBD2. J was trimmed by 4 bases and V by 10 bases; bases with no gene match: 8. The CDR3 sequence is 15 residues long.

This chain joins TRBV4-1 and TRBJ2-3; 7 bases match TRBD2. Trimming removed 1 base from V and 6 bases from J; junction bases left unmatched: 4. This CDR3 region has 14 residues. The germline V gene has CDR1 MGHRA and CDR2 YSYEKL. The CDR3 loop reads CASSQVGRSDTQYF. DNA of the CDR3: TGCGCCAGCAGCCAAGTCGGGAGGAGTGATACGCAGTATTTT.

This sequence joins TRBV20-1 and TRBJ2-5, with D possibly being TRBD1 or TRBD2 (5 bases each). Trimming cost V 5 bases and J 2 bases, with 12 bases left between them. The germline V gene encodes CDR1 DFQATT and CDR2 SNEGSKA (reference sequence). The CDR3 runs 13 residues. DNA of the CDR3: TGCAGTGCTCCCGGGACCAAACAAGAGACCCAGTACTTC. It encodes CSAPGTKQETQYF.

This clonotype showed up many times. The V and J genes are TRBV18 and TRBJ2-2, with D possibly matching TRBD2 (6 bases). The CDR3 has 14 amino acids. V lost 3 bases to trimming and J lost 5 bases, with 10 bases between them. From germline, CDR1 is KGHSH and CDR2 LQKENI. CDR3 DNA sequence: TGTGCCAGCTCACCTACGGGAGTTACCGGGGAGCTGTTTTTT. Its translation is CASSPTGVTGELFF.

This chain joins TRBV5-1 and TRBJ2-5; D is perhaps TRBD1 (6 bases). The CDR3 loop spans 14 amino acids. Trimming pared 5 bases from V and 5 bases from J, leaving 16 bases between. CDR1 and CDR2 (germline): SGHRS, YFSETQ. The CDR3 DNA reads TGCGCCAGCAGGCAGGGGCCTTATGGGGAGACCCAGTACTTC. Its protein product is CASRQGPYGETQYF. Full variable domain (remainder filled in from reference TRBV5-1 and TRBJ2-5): KAGVTQTPRYLIKTRGQQVTLSCSPISGHRSVSWYQQTPGQGLQFLFEYFSETQRNKGNFPGRFSGRQFSNSRSEMNVSTLELGDSALYLCASRQGPYGETQYFGPGTRLLVL.

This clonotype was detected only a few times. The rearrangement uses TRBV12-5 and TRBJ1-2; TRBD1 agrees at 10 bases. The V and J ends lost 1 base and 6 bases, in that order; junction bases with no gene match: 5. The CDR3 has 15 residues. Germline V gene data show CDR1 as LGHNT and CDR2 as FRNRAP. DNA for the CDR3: TGTGCTAGTGGTTTGGGGGACAGGGGAGGAGATGGCTACACCTTC. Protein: CASGLGDRGGDGYTF.

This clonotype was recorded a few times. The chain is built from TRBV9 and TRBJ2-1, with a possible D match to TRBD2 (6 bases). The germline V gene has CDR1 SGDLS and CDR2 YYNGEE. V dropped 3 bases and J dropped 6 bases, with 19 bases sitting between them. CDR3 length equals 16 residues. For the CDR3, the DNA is TGTGCCAGCAGCGGGGGACTTCCGAGCGGATTCAATGAGCAGTTCTTC. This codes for CASSGGLPSGFNEQFF.

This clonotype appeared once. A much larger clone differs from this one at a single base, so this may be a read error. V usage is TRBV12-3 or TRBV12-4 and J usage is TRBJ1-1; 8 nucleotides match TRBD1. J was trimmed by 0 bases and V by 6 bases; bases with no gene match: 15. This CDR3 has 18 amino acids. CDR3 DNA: TGTGCCAGCAGCGAACCCCCAGGGGGCTGGGGGATGAACACTGAAGCTTTCTTT. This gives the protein CASSEPPGGWGMNTEAFF.

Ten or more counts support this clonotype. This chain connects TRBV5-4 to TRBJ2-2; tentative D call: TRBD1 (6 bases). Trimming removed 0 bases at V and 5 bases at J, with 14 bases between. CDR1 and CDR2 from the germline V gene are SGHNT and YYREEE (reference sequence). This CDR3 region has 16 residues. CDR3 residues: CASSLAAQGVTGELFF. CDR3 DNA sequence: TGTGCCAGCAGCTTGGCAGCACAGGGAGTTACCGGGGAGCTGTTTTTT.

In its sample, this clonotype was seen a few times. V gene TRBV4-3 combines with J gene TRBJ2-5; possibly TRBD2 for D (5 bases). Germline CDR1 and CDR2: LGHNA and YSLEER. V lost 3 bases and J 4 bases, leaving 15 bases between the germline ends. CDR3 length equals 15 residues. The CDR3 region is CASSHLGASGETQYF. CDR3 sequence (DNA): TGCGCCAGCAGCCACCTGGGAGCTTCCGGAGAGACCCAGTACTTC.

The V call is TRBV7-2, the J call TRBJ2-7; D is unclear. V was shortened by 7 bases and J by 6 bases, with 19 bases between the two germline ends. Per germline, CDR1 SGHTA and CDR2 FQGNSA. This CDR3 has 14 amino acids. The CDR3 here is CASIRTARLIEQYF. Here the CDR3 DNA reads TGTGCCAGCATCCGTACCGCCCGTCTTATCGAGCAGTACTTC.

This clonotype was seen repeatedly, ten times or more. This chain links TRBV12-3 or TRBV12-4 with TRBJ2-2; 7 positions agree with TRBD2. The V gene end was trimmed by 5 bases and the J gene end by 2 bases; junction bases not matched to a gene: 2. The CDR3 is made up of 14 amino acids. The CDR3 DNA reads TGTGCCAGCAGTAGCGGGACCAACACCGGGGAGCTGTTTTTT. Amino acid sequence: CASSSGTNTGELFF.

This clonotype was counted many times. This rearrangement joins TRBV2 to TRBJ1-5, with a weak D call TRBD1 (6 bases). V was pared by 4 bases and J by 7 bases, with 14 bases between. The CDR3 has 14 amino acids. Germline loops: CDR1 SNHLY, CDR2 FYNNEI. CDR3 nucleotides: TGTGCCAGCAGTGGCCGGGACAAATTACAGCCCCAGCATTTT. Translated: CASSGRDKLQPQHF. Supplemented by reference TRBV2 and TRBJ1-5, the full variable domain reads EPEVTQTPSHQVTQMGQEVILRCVPISNHLYFYWYRQILGQKVEFLVSFYNNEISEKSEIFDDQFSVERPDGSNFTLKIRSTKLEDSAMYFCASSGRDKLQPQHFGDGTRLSIL.